This is a list of T cell receptor beta chains from one sample in a study of T cell changes during pregnancy in multiple sclerosis. This table comes from immunoSEQ multiplex PCR, and its TCRdb copy is limited to in-frame clones, with some not included. The data show over 50,000 clones, with approximately 90% seen just once and 2.2% held by the top ten. Here the sequenced sample was peripheral blood, taken in the first trimester of pregnancy. The receptor set was obtained from a female donor in good health, enrolled as a control in a pregnancy study. Each CDR3 is given with its conserved first and last residue. Part of the rows lack a size; the others show once, few, many or a class for expanded clones.

abundance: -
v_gene: TRBV7-9
CDR3aa: CASRLTGDNSYEQYF

abundance: -
v_gene: TRBV5-8
CDR3aa: CASSFGTGAYEQYF

abundance: -
v_gene: TRBV7-2
CDR3aa: CASSPRLAGVGETQYF

abundance: -
v_gene: TRBV27
CDR3aa: CASSLFGGRFNQPQHF

abundance: -
v_gene: TRBV5-4
CDR3aa: CASSRQGAEGEKLFF

abundance: -
v_gene: TRBV30
CDR3aa: CAGTPGGSNQPQHF

abundance: -
v_gene: TRBV19
CDR3aa: CASSIAASGKSYEQYF

abundance: once
v_gene: TRBV6-1
CDR3aa: CASTVAVSYEQYF

abundance: -
v_gene: TRBV5-8
CDR3aa: CASMRPGQGITNYGYTF

abundance: -
v_gene: TRBV7-6
CDR3aa: CASSVGGGNTGELFF

abundance: -
v_gene: TRBV14
CDR3aa: CASSQLQGRVTDTQYF

abundance: -
v_gene: TRBV9
CDR3aa: CASSTGQGYEQYF

abundance: once
v_gene: TRBV6-5
CDR3aa: CASSYRSTGTNTEAFF

abundance: -
v_gene: TRBV11-2
CDR3aa: CASSSRNSLSSYNEQFF

abundance: -
v_gene: TRBV4-2
CDR3aa: CASSQVKGPVYNEQFF

abundance: -
v_gene: TRBV6-6
CDR3aa: CASSYLGELFF

abundance: -
v_gene: TRBV2
CDR3aa: CASRGGGEKLFF

abundance: -
v_gene: TRBV10-3
CDR3aa: CAIRPPAGELFF

abundance: few
v_gene: TRBV10-1
CDR3aa: CAGDRGNTEAFF

abundance: -
v_gene: TRBV6-4
CDR3aa: CASSGETGKRTEAFF

abundance: -
v_gene: TRBV2
CDR3aa: CARGRLLTGGKGNTEAFF

abundance: -
v_gene: TRBV7-9
CDR3aa: CASSLVADTQYF

abundance: -
v_gene: TRBV5-1
CDR3aa: CASSLVGGTYNEQFF

abundance: -
v_gene: TRBV19
CDR3aa: CASSTAGLAGGYEQYF

abundance: -
v_gene: TRBV19
CDR3aa: CASSPTPQGTGELFF

abundance: -
v_gene: TRBV4-1
CDR3aa: CASSQERGWVYGYTF

abundance: -
v_gene: TRBV30
CDR3aa: CAWKGTGMSNQPQHF

abundance: -
v_gene: TRBV27
CDR3aa: CASTPGDSGTEAFF

abundance: -
v_gene: TRBV9
CDR3aa: CASSVGDRGFSRYGYTF

abundance: -
v_gene: TRBV5-4
CDR3aa: CASSLAMSPEAFF

abundance: once
v_gene: TRBV18
CDR3aa: CASSPWQGETQYF

abundance: -
v_gene: TRBV4-2
CDR3aa: CASSQDWAIYEQYF

abundance: -
v_gene: TRBV7-3
CDR3aa: CASSLSGGTDTQYF

abundance: -
v_gene: TRBV19
CDR3aa: CASGTSSYEQYF

abundance: -
v_gene: TRBV19
CDR3aa: CASSIWESRGEQYF

abundance: -
v_gene: TRBV13
CDR3aa: CASSLGGRGEQFF

abundance: -
v_gene: TRBV5-1
CDR3aa: CASSLGHSTNEKLFF

abundance: -
v_gene: TRBV2
CDR3aa: CASSDLWGGLGSYEQYF

abundance: -
v_gene: TRBV7-2
CDR3aa: CASSPSPGQFWTEAFF

abundance: once
v_gene: TRBV7-9
CDR3aa: CASSQRTAFTGELFF

abundance: -
v_gene: TRBV9
CDR3aa: CASSPRSAGDYHEQFF

abundance: -
v_gene: TRBV10-2
CDR3aa: CASSESVDTRGEQFF

abundance: -
v_gene: TRBV4-1
CDR3aa: CASSHTPGTGVDKNIQYF

abundance: -
v_gene: TRBV5-6
CDR3aa: CASSKRDRGFGDTQYF

abundance: -
v_gene: TRBV10-3
CDR3aa: CAIQMAQQGEGYTF

abundance: -
v_gene: TRBV21-1
CDR3aa: CASSPERRDMGEQYF

abundance: -
v_gene: TRBV5-4
CDR3aa: CASSTRQGAVNSPLHF

abundance: -
v_gene: TRBV6-5
CDR3aa: CASSSGLYGYTF

abundance: -
v_gene: TRBV6-6
CDR3aa: CASSSFRGETQYF

abundance: -
v_gene: TRBV7-6
CDR3aa: CASSPRGGAITDTQYF

abundance: few
v_gene: TRBV4-2
CDR3aa: CASSQAGMNTEAFF